Listed below are T cell receptor beta chains from one sample, sequenced in a study of T-cell reconstitution after alpha-beta-depleted transplantation in children. TCRdb redid the calling of the PCR reads with MiXCR, one entry per CDR3 protein. The table lists roughly 220,000 distinct CDR3 sequences, roughly 8.1% of them singletons. This sample comprised PBMCs, mostly from graft donor cells, obtained 360 days after TCRalphabeta/CD19-depleted stem cell transplant. These receptors all stem from a male patient under 10 years old who had a stem cell transplant for acute myeloid leukemia, so the T cells may come from the graft donor. The CDR3 runs from the conserved cysteine through the conserved F or W. Each record gives: V gene, J gene, clone size, D gene, CDR3 protein, CDR3 DNA. D genes are given only for firm matches. Only some rows state a clone size, as once, few, many or a class for expanded clones.

>TRBV10-3|TRBJ1-1|many|-
CAISATGNTEAFF
TGTGCCATCAGTGCGACTGGGAACACTGAAGCTTTCTTT
>TRBV7-2|TRBJ2-7|few|-
CASSIQGSAYEQYF
TGTGCCAGCAGCATTCAGGGGAGCGCCTACGAGCAGTACTTC
>TRBV3-1|TRBJ2-2|few|TRBD2
CASSHYSGGANTGELFF
TGTGCCAGCAGCCACTATAGCGGGGGCGCGAACACCGGGGAGCTGTTTTTT
>TRBV11-2|TRBJ2-2|-|TRBD2
CASSLSSGYTGELFF
TGTGCCAGCAGCTTATCTAGCGGATACACCGGGGAGCTGTTTTTT
>TRBV11-2|TRBJ2-3|-|TRBD2
CASRQLATDTQYF
TGTGCCAGCAGACAACTAGCGACAGATACGCAGTATTTT
>TRBV10-3|TRBJ2-7|-|-
CAISEPTFGDRSYEQYF
TGTGCCATCAGTGAGCCAACCTTCGGCGATCGCTCCTACGAGCAGTACTTC
>TRBV7-2|TRBJ2-1|many|TRBD2
CASSLLGLAVSYNEQFF
TGTGCCAGCAGCTTGCTGGGACTAGCGGTATCCTACAATGAGCAGTTCTTC
>TRBV5-1|TRBJ1-1|-|-
CASSSLGLTEAFF
TGCGCCAGCAGCTCACTAGGGCTTACTGAAGCTTTCTTT
>TRBV12-3/TRBV12-4|TRBJ1-2|few|-
CASSFIRESYGYTF
TGTGCCAGCAGTTTCATAAGGGAAAGTTATGGCTACACCTTC
>TRBV5-1|TRBJ2-2|-|-
CASFLVLELFF
TGCGCCAGCTTCCTCGTATTAGAGCTGTTTTTT
>TRBV12-3/TRBV12-4|TRBJ2-7|many|-
CASSFVVEYEQYF
TGTGCCAGCAGTTTTGTGGTTGAATACGAGCAGTACTTC